The 2 T cell receptor beta chains listed next were all sequenced from one sample in a study of blood T cell repertoires in COVID-19. This table comes from immunoSEQ multiplex PCR, and its TCRdb copy is limited to in-frame clones, with some not included. The sample has about 23,000 clones; roughly 92% are singletons. Sequenced material: peripheral blood. Receptors were obtained from a woman aged 45-60 years with active COVID-19.

Worth noting for this clone: This same CDR3 is encoded by further DNA sequences in the sample. The chain joins TRBV25-1 to TRBJ1-1; D unresolved. CDR3 length equals 14 residues. The germline V gene encodes CDR1 MGHDK and CDR2 SYGVNS. The V end was cut by 7 bases, the J end by 4 bases, with 16 bases between. CDR3 DNA sequence: TGTGCCAGCATTCCGACGGGGTCAGGCACTGAAGCTTTCTTT. As protein: CASIPTGSGTEAFF.

The chain recombines TRBV5-1 with TRBJ2-5; 7 bases are a match to TRBD2. V was clipped by 7 bases and J by 3 bases; unmatched bases: 9. There are 14 residues in the CDR3. Germline-derived CDR1 and CDR2 are SGHRS and YFSETQ. Here the CDR3 reads CASQLALNKETQYF. CDR3 nucleotides: TGCGCCAGCCAACTAGCGCTCAACAAAGAGACCCAGTACTTC.